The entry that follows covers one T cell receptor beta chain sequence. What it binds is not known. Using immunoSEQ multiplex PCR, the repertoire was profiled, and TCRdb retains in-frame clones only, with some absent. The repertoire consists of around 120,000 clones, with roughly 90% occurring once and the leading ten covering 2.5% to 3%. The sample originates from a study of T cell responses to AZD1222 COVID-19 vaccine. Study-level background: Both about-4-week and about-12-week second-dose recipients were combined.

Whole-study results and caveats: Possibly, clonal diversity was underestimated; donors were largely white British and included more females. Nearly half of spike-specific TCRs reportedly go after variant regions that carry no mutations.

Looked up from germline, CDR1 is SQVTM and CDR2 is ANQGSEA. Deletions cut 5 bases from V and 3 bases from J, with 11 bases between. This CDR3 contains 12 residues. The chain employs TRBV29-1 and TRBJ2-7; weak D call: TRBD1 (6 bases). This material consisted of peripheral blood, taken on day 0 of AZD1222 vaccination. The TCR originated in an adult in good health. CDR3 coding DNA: TGCAGCGTTTTAAGGGACAACTACGAGCAGTACTTC. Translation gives CSVLRDNYEQYF.